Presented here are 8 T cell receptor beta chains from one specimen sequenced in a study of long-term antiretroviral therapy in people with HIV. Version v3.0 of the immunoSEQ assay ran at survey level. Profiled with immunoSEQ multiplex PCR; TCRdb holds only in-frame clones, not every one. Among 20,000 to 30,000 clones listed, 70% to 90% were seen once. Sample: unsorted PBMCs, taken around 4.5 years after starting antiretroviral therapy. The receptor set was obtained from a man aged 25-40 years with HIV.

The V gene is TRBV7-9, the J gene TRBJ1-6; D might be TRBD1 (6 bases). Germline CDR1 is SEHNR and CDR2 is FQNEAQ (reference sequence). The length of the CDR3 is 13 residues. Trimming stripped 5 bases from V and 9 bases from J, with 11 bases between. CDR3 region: CASSPQGSSPLHF. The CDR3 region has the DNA TGTGCCAGCAGCCCCCAGGGGAGTTCACCCCTCCACTTT.

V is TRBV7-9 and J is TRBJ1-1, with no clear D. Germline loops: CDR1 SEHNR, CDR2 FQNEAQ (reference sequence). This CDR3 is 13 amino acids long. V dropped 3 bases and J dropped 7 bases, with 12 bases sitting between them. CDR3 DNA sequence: TGTGCCAGCAGCTTGAGAGGGTTGGATGAAGCTTTCTTT. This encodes CASSLRGLDEAFF.

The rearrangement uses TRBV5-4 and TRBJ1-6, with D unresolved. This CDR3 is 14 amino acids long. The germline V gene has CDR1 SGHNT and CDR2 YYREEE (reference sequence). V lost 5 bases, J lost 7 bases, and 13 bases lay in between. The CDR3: CASRASRENSPLHF. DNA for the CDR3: TGTGCCAGCAGGGCGTCGCGGGAGAATTCACCCCTCCACTTT.

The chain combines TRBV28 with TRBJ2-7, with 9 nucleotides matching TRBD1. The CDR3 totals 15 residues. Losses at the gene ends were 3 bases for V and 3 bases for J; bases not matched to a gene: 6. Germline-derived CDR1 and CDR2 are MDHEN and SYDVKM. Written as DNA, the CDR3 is TGTGCCAGCAGTTTGCACGGGGACAGGGTCTACGAGCAGTACTTC. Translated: CASSLHGDRVYEQYF.

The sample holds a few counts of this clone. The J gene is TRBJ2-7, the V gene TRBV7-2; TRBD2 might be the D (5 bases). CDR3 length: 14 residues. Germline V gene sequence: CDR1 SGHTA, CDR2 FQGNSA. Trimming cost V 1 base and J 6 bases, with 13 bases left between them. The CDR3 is CASSLVGSDREQYF. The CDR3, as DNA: TGTGCCAGCAGCTTAGTGGGTAGCGACCGCGAGCAGTACTTC.

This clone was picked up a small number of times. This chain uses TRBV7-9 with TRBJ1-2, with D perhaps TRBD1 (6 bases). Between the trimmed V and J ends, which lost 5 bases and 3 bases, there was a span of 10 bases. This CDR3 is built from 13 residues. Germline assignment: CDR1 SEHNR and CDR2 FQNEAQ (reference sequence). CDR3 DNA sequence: TGTGCCAGCAGCGAGGACAGTTACTATGGCTACACCTTC. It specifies CASSEDSYYGYTF. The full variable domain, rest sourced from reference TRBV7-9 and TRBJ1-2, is DTGVSQNPRHKITKRGQNVTFRCDPISEHNRLYWYRQTLGQGPEFLTYFQNEAQLEKSRLLSDRFSAERPKGSFSTLEIQRTEQGDSAMYLCASSEDSYYGYTFGSGTRLTVV.

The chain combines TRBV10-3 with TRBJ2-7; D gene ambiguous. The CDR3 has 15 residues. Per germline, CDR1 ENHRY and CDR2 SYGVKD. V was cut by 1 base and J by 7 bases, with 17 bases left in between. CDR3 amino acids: CAISEWSTGNTEQYF. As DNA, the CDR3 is TGTGCCATCAGTGAGTGGTCAACTGGGAACACGGAGCAGTACTTC.

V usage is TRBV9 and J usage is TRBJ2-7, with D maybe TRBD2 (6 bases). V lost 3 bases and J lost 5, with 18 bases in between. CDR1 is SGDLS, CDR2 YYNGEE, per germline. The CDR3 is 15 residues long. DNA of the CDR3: TGTGCCAGCAGCGGGCTTGGGGGGAGGCTGAACGAGCAGTACTTC. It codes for CASSGLGGRLNEQYF.